Following are 31 T cell receptor beta chains from one sample sequenced in a study of T-cell memory formation after mild COVID-19. Using its own MiXCR run on the 5' RACE reads, TCRdb lists one record per CDR3 protein. The sample lists hundreds of thousands of distinct CDR3 sequences, 15% to 20% occurring once. Source material: PBMCs or a T cell subset sorted from them (not recorded which). Every receptor here comes from an adult woman who had mild COVID-19 (a few samples of this study predate the infection). Cell type and time point are not known.

This clonotype was seen more than once but under ten times. The chain couples TRBV16 to TRBJ2-4; D might be TRBD1 or TRBD2, each matching 5 bases. Germline V gives CDR1 KGHSY, CDR2 FQNENV. The ends were cut back, 0 bases at V and 3 bases at J, with 6 bases in the middle. The CDR3 extends over 14 amino acids. The CDR3 loop is CASSQSGDKNIQYF. Here the CDR3 DNA reads TGTGCCAGCAGCCAATCGGGGGACAAAAACATTCAGTACTTC.

The V and J genes are TRBV20-1 and TRBJ2-1, with 9 bases that match TRBD1. The CDR3 length is 16 residues. The junction had 7 bases not matched to a gene; V was cut back by 0 bases and J by 4 bases. The germline gives CDR1 DFQATT, CDR2 SNEGSKA (reference sequence). CDR3 in amino acids: CSARDSDRGGYNEQFF. In DNA form, the CDR3 reads TGCAGTGCTAGAGACTCCGACAGGGGGGGGTACAATGAGCAGTTCTTC.

V is TRBV7-3 and J is TRBJ1-1; perhaps TRBD1 as D (6 bases). Trimming stripped 8 bases from V and 5 bases from J, with 18 bases between. Germline V CDR1 and CDR2: SGHTA, FQGTGA. The CDR3 contains 14 residues. CDR3 amino acids: CASPTSTGATEAFF. The CDR3, as DNA: TGTGCCAGCCCTACGTCGACAGGAGCGACTGAAGCTTTCTTT.

The rearrangement uses TRBV18 and TRBJ1-1; D is undetermined. From germline, CDR1 is KGHSH and CDR2 LQKENI. There are 12 residues in the CDR3. V lost 4 bases to trimming and J lost 10 bases, with 13 bases between them. The CDR3 region has the DNA TGTGCCAGCTCACAGGACGCAATGGTAGCTTTCTTT. It translates to CASSQDAMVAFF.

This clonotype was seen more than once but under ten times. This rearrangement joins TRBV4-3 to TRBJ2-3; unclear D gene. The CDR3 has 15 amino acids. Trimming removed 1 base from V and 4 bases from J, with 12 bases in between. Looked up from germline, CDR1 is LGHNA and CDR2 is YSLEER. This CDR3 is CASSQVQDSSDTQYF. The CDR3 region has the DNA TGCGCCAGCAGCCAAGTCCAGGATAGTTCAGATACGCAGTATTTT.

The rearrangement links TRBV4-1 to TRBJ2-1; D is ambiguous. This CDR3 is built from 16 residues. Germline CDR1 MGHRA, CDR2 YSYEKL. With 0 bases removed from V and 8 bases from J, the gap between germline ends came to 17 bases. CDR3 sequence reads: CASSQESYRLGYEQFF. CDR3 in DNA: TGCGCCAGCAGCCAAGAATCATATCGCCTTGGTTATGAGCAGTTCTTC.

This sequence joins TRBV15 and TRBJ2-4, with no clear D. The CDR3 runs 14 residues. Per germline, CDR1 LNHNV and CDR2 YYDKDF (reference sequence). Trimming stripped 5 bases from V and 0 bases from J, with 8 bases between. The CDR3 coding sequence is TGTGCCACCAGCCCGATCGGAGCCAAAAACATTCAGTACTTC. It translates to CATSPIGAKNIQYF.

The chain combines TRBV9 with TRBJ2-7; TRBD2 aligns across 10 bases. Germline values: CDR1 SGDLS, CDR2 YYNGEE. V lost 10 bases and J lost 5; bases outside the gene matches: 12. The CDR3 is 14 residues long. CDR3 coding DNA: TGTGCCTCTCAAAGACCGGGACTAGCGAACGAGCAGTACTTC. This codes for CASQRPGLANEQYF.

The sample holds a few counts of this clonotype. V and J are TRBV5-1 and TRBJ2-3; tentatively, D is TRBD2 (6 bases). This CDR3 comprises 13 residues. The V gene's germline CDR1 is SGHRS and CDR2 YFSETQ. V lost 3 bases and J 4 bases, leaving 9 bases between the germline ends. CDR3 bases: TGCGCCAGCAGCTGGAGGGGCGCAGATACGCAGTATTTT. Encoded protein: CASSWRGADTQYF. Drawing the rest from reference TRBV5-1 and TRBJ2-3, the complete variable domain is KAGVTQTPRYLIKTRGQQVTLSCSPISGHRSVSWYQQTPGQGLQFLFEYFSETQRNKGNFPGRFSGRQFSNSRSEMNVSTLELGDSALYLCASSWRGADTQYFGPGTRLTVL.

J is TRBJ2-7 and V is TRBV7-9; 8 positions match TRBD2. Germline-derived CDR1 and CDR2 are SEHNR and FQNEAQ (reference sequence). J was trimmed by 1 base and V by 1 base; bases with no gene match: 6. The CDR3 loop spans 16 amino acids. The chain's CDR3 is CASSLEVAGKSYEQYF. The CDR3 nucleotides read TGTGCCAGCAGCTTAGAGGTAGCGGGGAAGTCCTACGAGCAGTACTTC.

This chain connects TRBV7-9 to TRBJ2-1; D is undetermined. V shed 3 bases and J shed 3 bases, with 9 bases lying between them. The length of the CDR3 is 14 residues. CDR1 is SEHNR, CDR2 FQNEAQ, per germline (reference sequence). CDR3 loop: CASSFKAIYNEQFF. In nucleotides, the CDR3 is TGTGCCAGCAGCTTCAAAGCGATCTACAATGAGCAGTTCTTC. Supplemented by reference TRBV7-9 and TRBJ2-1, the full variable domain reads DTGVSQNPRHKITKRGQNVTFRCDPISEHNRLYWYRQTLGQGPEFLTYFQNEAQLEKSRLLSDRFSAERPKGSFSTLEIQRTEQGDSAMYLCASSFKAIYNEQFFGPGTRLTVL.

This clonotype was found a few times. The J gene is TRBJ1-1, the V gene TRBV5-1; D remains ambiguous. This CDR3 region has 14 residues. Germline values: CDR1 SGHRS, CDR2 YFSETQ. The V end lost 5 bases, the J end lost 1 base, and 12 bases lay between the germline ends. CDR3 in amino acids: CASRGGRWNTEAFF. Here the CDR3 DNA reads TGCGCCAGCAGAGGTGGACGGTGGAACACTGAAGCTTTCTTT. Full variable domain (missing parts from reference TRBV5-1 and TRBJ1-1): KAGVTQTPRYLIKTRGQQVTLSCSPISGHRSVSWYQQTPGQGLQFLFEYFSETQRNKGNFPGRFSGRQFSNSRSEMNVSTLELGDSALYLCASRGGRWNTEAFFGQGTRLTVV.

This chain connects TRBV29-1 to TRBJ2-7; D possibly corresponds to TRBD1 (6 bases). V was clipped by 6 bases and J by 3 bases, with 18 bases between them. The CDR3 runs 14 residues. CDR1 and CDR2 from the germline V gene are SQVTM and ANQGSEA. CDR3 region: CSVGPRTAVYEQYF. The CDR3 DNA reads TGCAGCGTCGGGCCAAGGACAGCGGTCTACGAGCAGTACTTC.

This chain links TRBV11-2 with TRBJ2-7; TRBD1 or TRBD2 may be the D gene (5 bases each). Germline V gene sequence: CDR1 SGHAT, CDR2 FQNNGV. The CDR3 sequence is 15 residues long. V lost 5 bases, J lost 3 bases, and 17 bases lay in between. CDR3 protein: CASSPLMGERYEQYF. The CDR3 DNA is TGTGCCAGCAGCCCACTTATGGGGGAGCGCTACGAGCAGTACTTC.

V gene TRBV3-1 combines with J gene TRBJ1-5; D is undetermined. Trimming cost V 0 bases and J 7 bases, with 7 bases left between them. This CDR3 region has 13 residues. Germline assignment: CDR1 LGHDT and CDR2 YNNKEL (reference sequence). The CDR3 loop reads CASSQEGGQPQHF. The CDR3 DNA follows: TGTGCCAGCAGCCAAGAGGGAGGACAGCCCCAGCATTTT. The complete variable domain, with remaining parts taken from reference TRBV3-1 and TRBJ1-5, reads DTAVSQTPKYLVTQMGNDKSIKCEQNLGHDTMYWYKQDSKKFLKIMFSYNNKELIINETVPNRFSPKSPDKAHLNLHINSLELGDSAVYFCASSQEGGQPQHFGDGTRLSIL.

This chain links TRBV21-1 with TRBJ2-3. TRBV21-1 is recorded as a pseudogene. The CDR3 is 18 amino acids. DNA of the CDR3: TGTGCCAGCAGCAAATTTCGGGTAGGCGGTATCCGCACAGATACGCAGTATTTT. It specifies CASSKFRVGGIRTDTQYF.

This clonotype has only a few counts. The V and J genes are TRBV15 and TRBJ1-1, with 7 bases that match TRBD1. Trimming took 5 bases from V and 5 from J; bases not matched to a gene: 8. This CDR3 contains 14 residues. The germline gives CDR1 LNHNV, CDR2 YYDKDF (reference sequence). The CDR3 loop reads CATSRGDRVTEAFF. In nucleotides, the CDR3 is TGTGCCACCAGCCGAGGAGACAGGGTAACTGAAGCTTTCTTT.

The chain couples TRBV19 to TRBJ2-5; the D gene is possibly TRBD1 (7 bases). Germline assignment: CDR1 LNHDA and CDR2 SQIVND (reference sequence). The ends were cut back, 4 bases at V and 2 bases at J, with 11 bases in the middle. The CDR3 has 14 residues. The CDR3 sequence is CASSTQGGQETQYF. CDR3 sequence (DNA): TGTGCCAGTAGTACGCAGGGGGGACAAGAGACCCAGTACTTC.

The rearrangement joins TRBV5-5 to TRBJ2-1; TRBD2 agrees at 13 bases. CDR3 length equals 19 residues. With V trimmed by 0 bases and J by 7 bases, 13 bases remained unmatched. In germline, CDR1 is SGHKS, CDR2 YYEKEE (reference sequence). The CDR3 nucleotides read TGTGCCAGCAGCTTGGGACTAGCGGGAGGATCCCCCCATCCGAATGAGCAGTTCTTC. Amino acids: CASSLGLAGGSPHPNEQFF.

The V gene is TRBV7-2, the J gene TRBJ2-1; 10 positions match TRBD2. Germline CDR1 reads SGHTA; CDR2 reads FQGNSA. The CDR3 is made up of 15 amino acids. V lost 4 bases, J lost 8 bases, and 8 bases stayed unmatched. The CDR3 DNA follows: TGTGCCAGCAGCTCTCAGCGGGGGGGCCTCGATGAGCAGTTCTTC. Its translation is CASSSQRGGLDEQFF.

The chain carries TRBV20-1 and TRBJ1-1; 10 positions agree with TRBD1. J was trimmed by 0 bases and V by 5 bases; bases with no gene match: 6. This CDR3 contains 15 residues. In germline, CDR1 is DFQATT, CDR2 SNEGSKA (reference sequence). In nucleotides, the CDR3 is TGCAGTGCTTTAAGGACAGGGGGACTGAACACTGAAGCTTTCTTT. Amino acids: CSALRTGGLNTEAFF.

This rearrangement joins TRBV25-1 to TRBJ2-7; 7 bases map to TRBD1. V trimming: 2 bases; J trimming: 4 bases; junction bases outside the gene matches: 14. The CDR3 covers 17 residues. Germline loops: CDR1 MGHDK, CDR2 SYGVNS. CDR3 coding DNA: TGTGCCAGCAGTGAAGCCACCTCGACAGGGTTTAATTACGAGCAGTACTTC. This sequence encodes CASSEATSTGFNYEQYF.

The table lists this clonotype with a few counts. The rearrangement joins TRBV4-1 to TRBJ2-3, with TRBD1 as a possible D gene (6 bases). Germline assignment: CDR1 MGHRA and CDR2 YSYEKL. The CDR3 length is 17 residues. V gave up 2 bases and J gave up 5 bases, with 20 bases separating them. CDR3: CASSQPPGALIGDTQYF. The CDR3, as DNA: TGCGCCAGCAGCCAACCCCCAGGGGCACTAATAGGAGATACGCAGTATTTT.

Only a few counts were recorded for this clonotype. The rearrangement links TRBV6-1 to TRBJ2-3, with TRBD2 matching over 11 bases. The germline V gene has CDR1 MNHNS and CDR2 SASEGT. With V trimmed by 2 bases and J by 6 bases, 10 bases remained unmatched. The CDR3 runs to 17 residues. This CDR3 is CASSERGTSGSLDTQYF. CDR3 nucleotides: TGTGCCAGCAGTGAACGCGGGACTAGCGGCTCCTTGGATACGCAGTATTTT.

The J gene is TRBJ2-1, the V gene TRBV29-1, with 7 bases lining up with TRBD2. CDR1 and CDR2 (germline): SQVTM, ANQGSEA. Germline trimming cut 6 bases from V and 13 bases from J; bases unmatched to any gene: 3. The CDR3 spans 9 residues. DNA of the CDR3: TGCAGCGTAGCGGGACCTCAGTTCTTC. Encoded protein: CSVAGPQFF.

The chain has TRBV11-3 and TRBJ2-1, with D unclear. Trimming stripped 7 bases from V and 7 bases from J, with 11 bases between. The germline CDR1 and CDR2 sequences are SGHNT and YENEEA. CDR3 size: 12 residues. The CDR3 DNA reads TGTGCCAGCACTCAATGGAGTAATGAGCAGTTCTTC. Its protein is CASTQWSNEQFF. Full variable domain (outside the CDR3, taken from reference TRBV11-3 and TRBJ2-1): EAGVVQSPRYKIIEKKQPVAFWCNPISGHNTLYWYLQNLGQGPELLIRYENEEAVDDSQLPKDRFSAERLKGVDSTLKIQPAELGDSAVYLCASTQWSNEQFFGPGTRLTVL.

This clonotype was detected a few times. This rearrangement joins TRBV18 to TRBJ1-1; D perhaps matches TRBD1 (5 bases). The V and J ends lost 7 bases and 5 bases respectively, with 17 bases between them. The CDR3 has 14 residues. Germline lookup yields CDR1 KGHSH and CDR2 LQKENI. CDR3 coding DNA: TGTGCCAGCTACCTCGGGAGGGGTAATACTGAAGCTTTCTTT. It translates to CASYLGRGNTEAFF.

This clonotype was seen more than once but under ten times. The CDR3 bases are TGTGCCAGCAGTCCGACGGCTACAGGGTGGGTTTACGAGCAGTACTTC. It translates to CASSPTATGWVYEQYF. J is TRBJ2-7 and V is TRBV27; a possible D gene is TRBD1 (6 bases). Germline assignment: CDR1 MNHEY and CDR2 SMNVEV (reference sequence). Between the trimmed V and J ends, which lost 5 bases and 4 bases, there was a span of 21 bases. This CDR3 contains 16 residues.

The chain couples TRBV18 to TRBJ1-5; D gene uncertain. CDR3 size: 19 residues. The germline V gene has CDR1 KGHSH and CDR2 LQKENI. V lost 3 bases, J lost 0 bases, and 21 bases lay in between. The CDR3 sequence: CASSPRSQGQLYSNQPQHF. The CDR3 DNA sequence: TGTGCCAGCTCACCTAGATCGCAAGGGCAGCTTTATAGCAATCAGCCCCAGCATTTT.

This sequence joins TRBV14 and TRBJ2-3, with D perhaps assigned TRBD1 or TRBD2 (5 bases each). Germline values: CDR1 SGHDN, CDR2 FVKESK. V lost 0 bases to trimming and J lost 1 base, with 8 bases between them. The CDR3 is made up of 15 amino acids. In nucleotides, the CDR3 is TGTGCCAGCAGCCAAGAACTGGGGGGCACAGATACGCAGTATTTT. Its protein is CASSQELGGTDTQYF.

Only a few counts were recorded for this clonotype. The J gene is TRBJ2-7, the V gene TRBV6-8; possibly TRBD1 for D (6 bases). Germline loops: CDR1 MNHGY, CDR2 SAAAGT. The CDR3 totals 17 residues. V was cut by 9 bases and J by 3 bases, with 27 bases left in between. The CDR3, as DNA: TGTGCCAGGGGTCAGCGACGAATCGACAGGTCATACTACGAGCAGTACTTC. Amino acids: CARGQRRIDRSYYEQYF.